This T cell receptor (beta chain) was recovered during a study of neurological immune-mediated disorders. Time point: technical triplicate 3. Trimming removed 3 bases from V and 0 bases from J, with 9 bases in between. CDR1 MNHEY and CDR2 SMNVEV come from the germline V gene (reference sequence). The length of the CDR3 is 14 residues. With 10-nucleotide random UMIs, 5'RACE was used to make the cDNA. The output of every sequencing run exceeded 180 million TCR-beta sequences, derived from 15-18 subjects. TCRdb reanalysed the 5' RACE reads using MiXCR and keeps one entry per CDR3 protein. The table lists under 45,000 distinct CDR3 sequences, 20% to 25% of them singletons.

This sequence was found in a man between 60 and 75 years old with HTLV-1-associated myelopathy (HAM/TSP). The sequenced sample consisted of PBMCs. V is TRBV27 and J is TRBJ2-7, with D unclear. The CDR3 nucleotides read TGTGCCAGCAGTTTCAACCGTAACTCCTACGAGCAGTACTTC. Its translation is CASSFNRNSYEQYF.